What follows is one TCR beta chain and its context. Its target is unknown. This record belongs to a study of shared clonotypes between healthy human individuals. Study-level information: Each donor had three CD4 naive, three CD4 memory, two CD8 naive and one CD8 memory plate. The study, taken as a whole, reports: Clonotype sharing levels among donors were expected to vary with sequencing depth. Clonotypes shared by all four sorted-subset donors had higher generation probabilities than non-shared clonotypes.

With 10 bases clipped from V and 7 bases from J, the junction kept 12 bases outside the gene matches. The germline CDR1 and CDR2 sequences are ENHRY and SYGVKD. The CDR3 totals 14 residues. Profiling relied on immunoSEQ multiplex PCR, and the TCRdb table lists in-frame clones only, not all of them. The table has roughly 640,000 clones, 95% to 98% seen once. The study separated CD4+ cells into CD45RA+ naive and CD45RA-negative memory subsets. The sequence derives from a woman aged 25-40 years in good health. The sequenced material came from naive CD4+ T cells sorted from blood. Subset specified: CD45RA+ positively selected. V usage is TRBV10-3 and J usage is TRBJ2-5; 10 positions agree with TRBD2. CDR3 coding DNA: TGTGCCACCTCAAGCGGGAGGGCCTTATGGACCCAGTACTTC. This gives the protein CATSSGRALWTQYF.